Described below is a single T cell receptor (beta chain) sequence and its context. The germline V and J ends were trimmed by 2 bases and 2 bases, with 5 bases remaining between them. Germline V lookup: CDR1 SQVTM, CDR2 ANQGSEA. The CDR3 runs to 12 residues. TCRdb's copy holds only in-frame clones and misses some; the assay was immunoSEQ multiplex PCR. The table lists some 150,000 clones, roughly 95% of them singletons. This entry comes from a study of control samples from healthy donors and cancer patients. Sequenced material: blood. The J gene is TRBJ2-3, the V gene TRBV29-1; no clear D gene. The source is a woman between 25 and 40 years old in good health. CDR3 coding DNA: TGCAGCGTTGAATCAAACACAGATACGCAGTATTTT. It is translated as CSVESNTDTQYF.